The 7 T cell receptor beta chains reported below all come from one sample, sequenced in a study of T cells after yellow fever vaccination. TCRdb re-derived calls from the 5' RACE reads in MiXCR, one entry per CDR3 protein. The repertoire holds about 500,000 distinct CDR3 sequences, with less than 20% as singletons. This specimen was PBMCs, taken 5 days after the first yellow fever vaccination. All receptors come from a man younger than 35 who received the YFV17D yellow fever vaccine.

This clonotype came up a few times. This chain uses TRBV12-3 or TRBV12-4 with TRBJ1-5, with D perhaps matching TRBD1 (5 bases). This CDR3 is 13 amino acids long. V was trimmed by 5 bases and J by 7 bases, leaving 12 bases between them. CDR3 nucleotides: TGTGCCAGCAGTATGGGGGGGAGACAGCCCCAGCATTTT. Translating it yields CASSMGGRQPQHF.

The J gene is TRBJ2-5, the V gene TRBV5-1, with D unresolved. The CDR3 consists of 15 residues. The germline V and J ends were trimmed by 0 bases and 5 bases, with 14 bases remaining between them. In germline, CDR1 is SGHRS, CDR2 YFSETQ. The CDR3 DNA sequence: TGCGCCAGCAGCTTGGTTATTGGATTTGGGGAGACCCAGTACTTC. The encoded protein is CASSLVIGFGETQYF.

This clonotype came up once. J is TRBJ2-3 and V is TRBV10-2; 8 positions agree with TRBD2. Germline assignment: CDR1 WSHSY and CDR2 SAAADI. The CDR3 consists of 13 residues. The junction had 5 bases not matched to a gene; V was cut back by 8 bases and J by 4 bases. The chain's CDR3 is CASFSGVADTQYF. The CDR3 nucleotides read TGCGCCAGCTTTAGCGGGGTGGCAGATACGCAGTATTTT.

The rearrangement joins TRBV12-3 or TRBV12-4 to TRBJ2-7; the match to TRBD1 covers 7 bases. This CDR3 comprises 14 residues. The V and J ends lost 6 bases and 1 base, in that order; junction bases with no gene match: 6. The CDR3 here is CASRNRDRSYEQYF. The CDR3 coding sequence is TGTGCCAGCAGGAACCGGGACAGATCCTACGAGCAGTACTTC.

This clonotype has just a few counts. The gene calls are TRBV10-3 and TRBJ2-1; TRBD2 aligns across 8 bases. Germline V CDR1 and CDR2: ENHRY, SYGVKD. The CDR3 spans 14 residues. The J segment lost 9 bases and the V segment lost 4 bases, leaving 8 bases of the junction unmatched. The CDR3, as DNA: TGTGCCATCAGTGGAATGGGACTAGGATTTGAGCAGTTCTTC. Amino acid sequence: CAISGMGLGFEQFF.

This clonotype showed up just a few times. J is TRBJ2-6 and V is TRBV11-2; D ambiguous. Deletions cut 6 bases from V and 0 bases from J, with 6 bases between. Germline V gene lookup returns CDR1 SGHAT and CDR2 FQNNGV. CDR3 length: 14 amino acids. The CDR3 region is CASRQSSGANVLTF. The CDR3 bases are TGTGCCAGCAGACAGAGCTCTGGGGCCAACGTCCTGACTTTC.

The rearrangement joins TRBV11-1 to TRBJ1-4; 7 bases map to TRBD1. J lost 8 bases, V lost 6 bases, and 9 bases had no gene match. Germline lookup yields CDR1 SGHAT and CDR2 FQDESV (reference sequence). The CDR3 extends over 14 amino acids. The CDR3 coding sequence is TGTGCCAGCAGTACCGGGACAGCAAGGGAAAAACTGTTTTTT. Translated: CASSTGTAREKLFF.